Reported below is one T cell receptor (beta chain). There is no known antigen for this receptor. The junction and the germline gene differ at one end; a read error may be behind it. This entry is derived from a study of tumor-infiltrating lymphocytes in primary liver carcinoma (dated by TCRdb to about 2017). In the study overall: Between late 2015 and early 2016, a handful of patients in China with histopathologically diagnosed primary liver carcinoma had surgical resection. Of the five patients, three men and two women aged 30 to 69 years, four had hepatocellular carcinoma and one had combined HCC and intrahepatic cholangiocarcinoma. Tumors of the five patients were stage T1-T3 N0M0 with maximum diameters of 4.2 to 10 cm. Roughly 3.5 to 7.5 million productive TCRbeta reads were obtained per sample, and no significant difference in read depth was found between tissue types. Across five regions of each liver tumor, along with adjacent normal tissue and blood, the study brought together TCRbeta repertoire sequencing, expression microarrays and whole-exome sequencing. A total of some 35 specimens from 5 patients went through TCRbeta repertoire sequencing, namely 25 tumor regions, 5 adjacent noncancerous liver tissues and 5 peripheral blood samples. High reproducibility was observed for the technical replicate repertoires, with mean shared-clone rates approximately 0.92 and correlation coefficients above 0.95.

From the cysteine through the phenylalanine, the CDR3 covers 16 amino acids. The DNA shown is the 48-base CDR3, in frame from base 1. The germline V gene encodes CDR1 SGHNT and CDR2 YYREEE (reference sequence). Points the paper makes about the study in general: Because the samples were bulk and unsorted, CD4+ and CD8+ T cell repertoires could not be compared. The study included only a few patients, and the authors note findings should be validated in a larger study. Only the TCR beta chain was sequenced, so true repertoire diversity is likely underestimated because unpaired alpha chains were not captured. Compared with blood, tumors had a significantly larger share of the repertoire taken up by the top 250 clones (p = 0.039). Consistent with antigen-driven expansion, pairs of tumor regions showed higher repertoire overlap (mean roughly 36%) than either tumor-adjacent pairs (about 17%) or tumor-blood pairs (around 14%).

Blood RNA was extracted from unsorted whole blood using TRIzol reagent, and germline DNA was obtained with the DNeasy Blood & Tissue kit. At the time of sampling, the patients had chronic HBV infection and had not received any treatment. Before surgery, about 4 milliliters of peripheral blood were drawn into K2EDTA tubes. Starting from 450 to 500 ng total RNA, TCRbeta-specific cDNA was produced by reverse transcription with a constant-region primer and ProtoScript II reverse transcriptase. Construction of the TCRbeta libraries relied on three nested rounds of multiplex PCR, following a slightly modified ARM-PCR procedure. The first two PCR rounds used multiplex TRBV1-TRBV30 forward primers with a Cbeta reverse primer, each for around 10 cycles. Sample barcodes and Illumina adapters were attached in a final 25-cycle PCR using Deep VentR polymerase. Before sequencing, amplicons of 200-500 bp were gel-purified using a QIAquick gel extraction kit. The TCRbeta amplicons were sequenced with 250-bp paired-end reads on an Illumina HiSeq 2500. Per the authors' processing: Quality trimming of reads was performed with Trimmomatic v0.33, and paired reads were merged with FLASH v1.2.11 so that full CDR3 sequences could be recovered. MiGEC v1.2.1b assigned V, D and J germline segments to the rearranged TCRbeta sequences. VDJtools v1.0.0 computed clonotype statistics and Shannon-Wiener diversity indices. Except for diversity analysis, only each sample's 250 most abundant clonotypes were used in subsequent analyses to reduce sampling bias. TCRdb took the public reads, trimmed them with fastp at Q25, ran MiXCR for clone calling and kept in-frame beta chains. Each CDR3 protein gets just one entry, which takes the most common genes and DNA from the rows behind it. For this entry, the V and J calls and clone size follow TCRdb and not the study's own pipeline. The sample table records just over 300,000 distinct CDR3 sequences; approximately 54% of these occur just once. The top ten clonotypes cover 15% to 20% of the sample.

The specimen sequenced was peripheral blood. The V and J genes are TRBV5-4 and TRBJ2-1; 12 nucleotides in the junction match TRBD2. The receptor comes from a woman aged 30 to 39 with primary liver carcinoma and hepatitis B virus infection. CDR3 loop: CASSPGGTSGYNEQSF. The DNA sequence is as follows: TGTGCCAGCAGCCCTGGGGGGACTAGCGGGTACAATGAGCAGTCCTTC.